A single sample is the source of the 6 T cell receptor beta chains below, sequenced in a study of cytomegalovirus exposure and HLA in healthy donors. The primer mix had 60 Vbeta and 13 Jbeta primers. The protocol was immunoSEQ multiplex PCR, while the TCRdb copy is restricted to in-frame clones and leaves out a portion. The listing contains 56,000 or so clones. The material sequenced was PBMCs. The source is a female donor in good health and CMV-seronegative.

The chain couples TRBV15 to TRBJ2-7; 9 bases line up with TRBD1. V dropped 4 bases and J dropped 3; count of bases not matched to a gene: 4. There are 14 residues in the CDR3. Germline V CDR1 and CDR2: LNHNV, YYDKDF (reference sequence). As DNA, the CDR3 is TGTGCCACCAGCAAACAGACAGGGGGCTACGAGCAGTACTTC. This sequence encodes CATSKQTGGYEQYF.

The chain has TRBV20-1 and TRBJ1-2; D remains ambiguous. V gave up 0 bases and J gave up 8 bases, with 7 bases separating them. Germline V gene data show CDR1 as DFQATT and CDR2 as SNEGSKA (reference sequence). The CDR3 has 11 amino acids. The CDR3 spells CSARDARGYTF. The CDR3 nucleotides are TGCAGTGCTAGAGATGCGCGAGGCTACACCTTC.

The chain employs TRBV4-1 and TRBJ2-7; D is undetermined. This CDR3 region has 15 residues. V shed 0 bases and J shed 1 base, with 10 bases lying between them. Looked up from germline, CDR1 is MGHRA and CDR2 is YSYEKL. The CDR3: CASSQDHSGSYEQYF. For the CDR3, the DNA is TGCGCCAGCAGCCAAGATCATTCGGGTTCCTACGAGCAGTACTTC.

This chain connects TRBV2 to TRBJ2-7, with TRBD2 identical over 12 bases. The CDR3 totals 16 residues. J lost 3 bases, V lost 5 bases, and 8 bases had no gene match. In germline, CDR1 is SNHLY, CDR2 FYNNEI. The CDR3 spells CASSLAPGLAGYEQYF. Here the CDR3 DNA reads TGTGCCAGCAGTCTAGCGCCGGGACTAGCGGGCTACGAGCAGTACTTC. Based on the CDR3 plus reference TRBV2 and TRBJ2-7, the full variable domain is EPEVTQTPSHQVTQMGQEVILRCVPISNHLYFYWYRQILGQKVEFLVSFYNNEISEKSEIFDDQFSVERPDGSNFTLKIRSTKLEDSAMYFCASSLAPGLAGYEQYFGPGTRLTVT.

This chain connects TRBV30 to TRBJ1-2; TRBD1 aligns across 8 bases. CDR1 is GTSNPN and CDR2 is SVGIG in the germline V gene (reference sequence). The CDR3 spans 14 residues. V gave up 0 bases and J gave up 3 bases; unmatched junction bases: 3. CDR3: CAWSVMTGDYGYTF. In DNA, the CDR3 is TGTGCCTGGAGTGTCATGACAGGGGACTATGGCTACACCTTC.

For the CDR3, the DNA is TGCGCCAGCAGCCAAGATCGAGGACTAGCGGGGTCCCCCTTTGTAGATACGCAGTATTTT. This codes for CASSQDRGLAGSPFVDTQYF. The J gene is TRBJ2-3, the V gene TRBV4-1, with TRBD2 matching over 12 bases. The CDR3 contains 20 residues. Unmatched junction bases numbered 15, after V lost 0 bases and J lost 5 bases. The germline gives CDR1 MGHRA, CDR2 YSYEKL.